This paragraph covers one T cell receptor beta chain sequence. Sequencing was performed with immunoSEQ multiplex PCR; in TCRdb, only in-frame clones are kept and a portion is missing. The sample has about 64,000 clones, about 89% seen once. The source of the sample is a study of cytomegalovirus exposure and HLA in healthy donors. The TCR comes from a young woman in good health and CMV-seronegative. Sequenced sample: PBMCs.

Here the CDR3 DNA reads TGTGCCAGCAGCCGGGACATTTTCTCTGACACTGAAGCTTTCTTT. Protein product: CASSRDIFSDTEAFF. This chain links TRBV6-5 with TRBJ1-1; D may be TRBD1 (6 bases). The length of the CDR3 is 15 residues. Trimming took off 6 bases at V and 3 bases at J, with 17 bases between the two ends. Germline V CDR1 and CDR2: MNHEY, SVGAGI.